The 5 T cell receptor beta chains below come from one sample, sequenced in a study of T cell changes during pregnancy in multiple sclerosis (dated by TCRdb to the late 2010s). The library was obtained by the immunoSEQ multiplex PCR assay. Drawn from immuneACCESS, this table holds only the in-frame rearrangements with V and J called that TCRdb kept. Clones are partly lost; checked studies trace under half to an unresolved V gene and leave the rest unexplained. This sample gives roughly 24,000 clones in total; over 75% of them show up just once. 7.5% to 8% of the sample belongs to the ten largest clones. This sample comprised CD8+ T cells from peripheral blood mononuclear cells, obtained before pregnancy. These receptors all come from a female donor with multiple sclerosis, enrolled in a pregnancy study.

The chain joins TRBV9 to TRBJ1-2, with D possibly matching TRBD1 (5 bases). CDR3 length equals 15 residues. Germline values: CDR1 SGDLS, CDR2 YYNGEE. The ends were cut back, 3 bases at V and 4 bases at J, with 16 bases in the middle. The CDR3 spells CASSAPRDSAYGYTF. The CDR3 DNA is TGTGCCAGCAGCGCACCCAGGGATTCGGCCTATGGCTACACCTTC.

The J gene is TRBJ2-5, the V gene TRBV5-1, with D maybe TRBD2 (6 bases). Looked up from germline, CDR1 is SGHRS and CDR2 is YFSETQ. The CDR3 covers 14 residues. Trimming stripped 4 bases from V and 1 base from J, with 11 bases between. DNA for the CDR3: TGCGCCAGCAGCCGGGACTTCAGCCAAGAGACCCAGTACTTC. Protein sequence: CASSRDFSQETQYF.

The gene calls are TRBV5-8 and TRBJ2-6, with TRBD1 identical over 8 bases. The CDR3 runs to 16 residues. The V gene's germline CDR1 is SGHTS and CDR2 YDEGEE. Trimming took 4 bases from V and 4 from J; bases not matched to a gene: 7. In nucleotides, the CDR3 is TGTGCCAGCAGCGAGGACAGGGATCTCGGGGCCAACGTCCTGACTTTC. Translation gives CASSEDRDLGANVLTF.

With regard to this clone: At the DNA level, this CDR3 is encoded by other sequences in the same sample as well. The CDR3 sequence: CASSEDGEAADTQYF. CDR3 coding DNA: TGTGCCAGCAGTGAAGATGGGGAGGCCGCAGATACGCAGTATTTT. The rearrangement uses TRBV6-4 and TRBJ2-3, with a possible D match to TRBD2 (6 bases). Trimming removed 3 bases at V and 4 bases at J, with 14 bases between. The CDR3 runs 15 residues. Germline values: CDR1 MRHNA, CDR2 SNTAGT.

V and J are TRBV18 and TRBJ2-7; D is perhaps TRBD1 (6 bases). The CDR3 is made up of 12 amino acids. V lost 2 bases and J lost 6, with 8 bases in between. Germline V gene data show CDR1 as KGHSH and CDR2 as LQKENI. CDR3 protein: CASSPTGPEQYF. The CDR3 nucleotides are TGTGCCAGCTCACCAACAGGGCCCGAGCAGTACTTC.